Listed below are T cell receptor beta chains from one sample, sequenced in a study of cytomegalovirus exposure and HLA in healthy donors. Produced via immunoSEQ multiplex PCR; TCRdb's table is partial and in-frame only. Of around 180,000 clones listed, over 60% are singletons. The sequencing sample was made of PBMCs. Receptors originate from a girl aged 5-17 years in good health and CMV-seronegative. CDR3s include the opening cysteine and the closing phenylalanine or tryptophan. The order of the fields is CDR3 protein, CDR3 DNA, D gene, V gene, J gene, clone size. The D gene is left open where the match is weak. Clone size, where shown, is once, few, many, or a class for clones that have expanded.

CDR3 protein: CASSEREYTEAFF
CDR3 DNA: TGTGCCAGCAGTGAGAGGGAGTACACTGAAGCTTTCTTT
D gene: -
V gene: TRBV6-1
J gene: TRBJ1-1
clone size: few

CDR3 protein: CASSAAVDTQYF
CDR3 DNA: TGTGCCAGCAGTGCGGCCGTAGATACGCAGTATTTT
D gene: -
V gene: TRBV28
J gene: TRBJ2-3
clone size: -

CDR3 protein: CASSEGGQADTIYF
CDR3 DNA: TGTGCCAGCAGCGAGGGGGGGCAGGCCGACACCATATATTTT
D gene: -
V gene: TRBV9
J gene: TRBJ1-3
clone size: -

CDR3 protein: CASSFYRGSLPGELFF
CDR3 DNA: TGTGCCAGCAGCTTCTACAGGGGCTCCCTACCCGGGGAGCTGTTTTTT
D gene: TRBD1
V gene: TRBV7-2
J gene: TRBJ2-2
clone size: -

CDR3 protein: CASNTFGSPGSGYTF
CDR3 DNA: TGTGCCAGCAACACCTTTGGGAGTCCGGGATCTGGCTACACCTTC
D gene: -
V gene: TRBV6-1
J gene: TRBJ1-2
clone size: -

CDR3 protein: CASNRDREFYGYTF
CDR3 DNA: TGCGCCAGCAACCGGGACAGGGAATTCTATGGCTACACCTTC
D gene: TRBD1
V gene: TRBV5-1
J gene: TRBJ1-2
clone size: -

CDR3 protein: CASLGSSGNTIYF
CDR3 DNA: TGCGCCAGCCTGGGGAGCTCTGGAAACACCATATATTTT
D gene: -
V gene: TRBV4-1
J gene: TRBJ1-3
clone size: few

CDR3 protein: CSVDTSSGGVGNEQFF
CDR3 DNA: TGCAGCGTTGACACTAGTAGCGGGGGGGTGGGCAATGAGCAGTTCTTC
D gene: TRBD2
V gene: TRBV29-1
J gene: TRBJ2-1
clone size: -

CDR3 protein: CTSSQAPSGGTDTQYF
CDR3 DNA: TGCACCAGCAGCCAAGCGCCTAGCGGGGGGACAGATACGCAGTATTTT
D gene: -
V gene: TRBV1
J gene: TRBJ2-3
clone size: -

CDR3 protein: CASSGTGGWNTEAFF
CDR3 DNA: TGTGCCAGCAGCGGGACAGGGGGCTGGAACACTGAAGCTTTCTTT
D gene: TRBD1
V gene: TRBV5-6
J gene: TRBJ1-1
clone size: -

CDR3 protein: CASSLDRNYGYTF
CDR3 DNA: TGTGCCAGCAGCTTGGACAGGAACTATGGCTACACCTTC
D gene: TRBD1
V gene: TRBV27
J gene: TRBJ1-2
clone size: few

CDR3 protein: CASRTTGPGNTEAFF
CDR3 DNA: TGCGCCAGCCGAACGACAGGGCCGGGGAACACTGAAGCTTTCTTT
D gene: TRBD1
V gene: TRBV5-1
J gene: TRBJ1-1
clone size: -

CDR3 protein: CASSEGQVLAFF
CDR3 DNA: TGTGCCAGCAGTGAAGGGCAGGTGTTAGCTTTCTTT
D gene: -
V gene: TRBV6-1
J gene: TRBJ1-1
clone size: -

CDR3 protein: CASSENSGGSYEQFF
CDR3 DNA: TGTGCCAGCAGTGAAAATAGCGGGGGTAGCTATGAGCAGTTCTTC
D gene: TRBD2
V gene: TRBV25-1
J gene: TRBJ2-1
clone size: -

CDR3 protein: CASSKRDRDEKLFF
CDR3 DNA: TGTGCCAGCAGCAAAAGGGACAGGGATGAAAAACTGTTTTTT
D gene: -
V gene: TRBV21-1
J gene: TRBJ1-4
clone size: -

CDR3 protein: CASSLQTDTQYF
CDR3 DNA: TGTGCCAGCAGCTTGCAGACAGATACGCAGTATTTT
D gene: -
V gene: TRBV5-8
J gene: TRBJ2-3
clone size: -

CDR3 protein: CSVRGSYEQYF
CDR3 DNA: TGCAGCGTTCGGGGTTCCTACGAGCAGTACTTC
D gene: -
V gene: TRBV29-1
J gene: TRBJ2-7
clone size: -

CDR3 protein: CASRPSLMNTEAFF
CDR3 DNA: TGCGCCAGCAGGCCCAGTCTGATGAACACTGAAGCTTTCTTT
D gene: -
V gene: TRBV5-1
J gene: TRBJ1-1
clone size: -

CDR3 protein: CASSFSIQETQYF
CDR3 DNA: TGTGCCAGCAGCTTTTCAATCCAAGAGACCCAGTACTTC
D gene: -
V gene: TRBV5-4
J gene: TRBJ2-5
clone size: -

CDR3 protein: CASKSGESNYGYTF
CDR3 DNA: TGTGCCAGTAAGAGTGGAGAATCTAACTATGGCTACACCTTC
D gene: -
V gene: TRBV19
J gene: TRBJ1-2
clone size: -

CDR3 protein: CASSLVSGADEAFF
CDR3 DNA: TGTGCCAGCAGTTTAGTTTCTGGGGCAGATGAAGCTTTCTTT
D gene: -
V gene: TRBV27
J gene: TRBJ1-1
clone size: -

CDR3 protein: CASTPLTSYGYTF
CDR3 DNA: TGTGCCAGCACCCCCTTAACCTCCTACGGCTACACCTTC
D gene: -
V gene: TRBV7-8
J gene: TRBJ1-2
clone size: -

CDR3 protein: CATSRAQVGETQYF
CDR3 DNA: TGTGCCACCAGCAGAGCACAGGTTGGGGAGACCCAGTACTTC
D gene: -
V gene: TRBV15
J gene: TRBJ2-5
clone size: -

CDR3 protein: CASSPGRSNGYTF
CDR3 DNA: TGTGCCAGCTCCCCGGGGAGATCGAATGGCTACACCTTC
D gene: -
V gene: TRBV5-4
J gene: TRBJ1-2
clone size: -

CDR3 protein: CASSGWTYNEQYF
CDR3 DNA: TGTGCCAGCAGCGGGTGGACTTATAACGAGCAGTACTTC
D gene: -
V gene: TRBV11-2
J gene: TRBJ2-7
clone size: -

CDR3 protein: CASSLYGLAGGQYF
CDR3 DNA: TGTGCCAGCAGCCTTTACGGACTAGCGGGGGGGCAGTATTTT
D gene: TRBD2
V gene: TRBV5-4
J gene: TRBJ2-3
clone size: -

CDR3 protein: CASSLSGALTDTQYF
CDR3 DNA: TGTGCCAGCAGCTTGAGCGGGGCCCTCACAGATACGCAGTATTTT
D gene: TRBD2
V gene: TRBV7-3
J gene: TRBJ2-3
clone size: -

CDR3 protein: CASSETGLRYEQYF
CDR3 DNA: TGTGCCAGCAGTGAGACAGGCCTCAGGTACGAGCAGTACTTC
D gene: -
V gene: TRBV6-1
J gene: TRBJ2-7
clone size: few

CDR3 protein: CAGADGLGYEQYF
CDR3 DNA: TGTGCCGGGGCGGACGGCCTAGGCTACGAGCAGTACTTC
D gene: -
V gene: TRBV6-1
J gene: TRBJ2-7
clone size: -

CDR3 protein: CASSQKAGTGNHEQYF
CDR3 DNA: TGCGCCAGCAGCCAGAAGGCTGGGACAGGGAATCACGAGCAGTACTTC
D gene: TRBD1
V gene: TRBV4-1
J gene: TRBJ2-7
clone size: few

CDR3 protein: CASSPTSGGSSYNEQFF
CDR3 DNA: TGTGCCAGCAGCCCGACTAGCGGGGGGAGCTCCTACAATGAGCAGTTCTTC
D gene: TRBD2
V gene: TRBV7-6
J gene: TRBJ2-1
clone size: -

CDR3 protein: CASSSGTTGPWGQAFF
CDR3 DNA: TGTGCCAGCAGTTCCGGGACAACGGGACCCTGGGGCCAAGCTTTCTTT
D gene: -
V gene: TRBV6-5
J gene: TRBJ1-1
clone size: -

CDR3 protein: CASSSLASGPTDTQYF
CDR3 DNA: TGTGCCAGCAGTTCCTTAGCTAGCGGACCAACAGATACGCAGTATTTT
D gene: TRBD2
V gene: TRBV6-5
J gene: TRBJ2-3
clone size: -

CDR3 protein: CASSIATGSSYEQYF
CDR3 DNA: TGTGCCAGTAGTATAGCCACAGGGAGCTCCTACGAGCAGTACTTC
D gene: -
V gene: TRBV19
J gene: TRBJ2-7
clone size: -

CDR3 protein: CASSPGLAGATTSSYNEQFF
CDR3 DNA: TGTGCCAGCAGCCCGGGACTAGCGGGGGCAACTACAAGCTCCTACAATGAGCAGTTCTTC
D gene: TRBD2
V gene: TRBV4-2
J gene: TRBJ2-1
clone size: few

CDR3 protein: CASSPTPRGQRGYEQYF
CDR3 DNA: TGTGCCAGCAGCCCAACCCCGCGGGGGCAGAGGGGCTACGAGCAGTACTTC
D gene: -
V gene: TRBV7-8
J gene: TRBJ2-7
clone size: -

CDR3 protein: CASRDTGVGELFF
CDR3 DNA: TGTGCCAGCAGAGATACAGGGGTCGGGGAGCTGTTTTTT
D gene: TRBD1
V gene: TRBV6-4
J gene: TRBJ2-2
clone size: -

CDR3 protein: CASSDRAYGYTF
CDR3 DNA: TGTGCCAGCAGCGACAGGGCCTATGGCTACACCTTC
D gene: TRBD1
V gene: TRBV6-1
J gene: TRBJ1-2
clone size: few

CDR3 protein: CASSSGTGTSYEQYF
CDR3 DNA: TGTGCTAGCAGCTCCGGGACAGGGACTTCCTACGAGCAGTACTTC
D gene: TRBD1
V gene: TRBV7-7
J gene: TRBJ2-7
clone size: -

CDR3 protein: CASSLAGAGTGELFF
CDR3 DNA: TGTGCCAGCAGCTTAGCAGGGGCCGGGACCGGGGAGCTGTTTTTT
D gene: -
V gene: TRBV7-7
J gene: TRBJ2-2
clone size: -

CDR3 protein: CASSAQGGGYTF
CDR3 DNA: TGTGCCAGTAGTGCACAGGGTGGTGGCTACACCTTC
D gene: -
V gene: TRBV19
J gene: TRBJ1-2
clone size: -

CDR3 protein: CASSLRPEGDTQYF
CDR3 DNA: TGTGCCAGCAGCTTAAGGCCCGAGGGAGATACGCAGTATTTT
D gene: -
V gene: TRBV7-3
J gene: TRBJ2-3
clone size: -

CDR3 protein: CASSSDGGRYTEAFF
CDR3 DNA: TGTGCCAGCAGCTCTGACGGGGGAAGGTACACTGAAGCTTTCTTT
D gene: -
V gene: TRBV7-2
J gene: TRBJ1-1
clone size: -

CDR3 protein: CASSPGGETTDTQYF
CDR3 DNA: TGCGCCAGCAGCCCAGGGGGAGAAACCACAGATACGCAGTATTTT
D gene: TRBD1
V gene: TRBV5-1
J gene: TRBJ2-3
clone size: -

CDR3 protein: CASSSDRGHARGYTF
CDR3 DNA: TGTGCCAGCAGCTCAGACAGGGGCCACGCTCGAGGCTACACCTTC
D gene: TRBD1
V gene: TRBV7-9
J gene: TRBJ1-2
clone size: -

CDR3 protein: CASSLQGSDTQYF
CDR3 DNA: TGTGCCAGCAGCTTACAGGGATCCGATACGCAGTATTTT
D gene: -
V gene: TRBV5-8
J gene: TRBJ2-3
clone size: -

CDR3 protein: CASSARQDANYGYTF
CDR3 DNA: TGCGCCAGCAGCGCAAGACAGGATGCGAACTATGGCTACACCTTC
D gene: -
V gene: TRBV5-1
J gene: TRBJ1-2
clone size: -

CDR3 protein: CASSLSMGGGREQFF
CDR3 DNA: TGTGCCAGCAGTTTATCGATGGGCGGGGGGAGAGAGCAGTTCTTC
D gene: TRBD2
V gene: TRBV27
J gene: TRBJ2-1
clone size: -

CDR3 protein: CASSTIPVLGGTEAFF
CDR3 DNA: TGTGCCAGTAGTACCATACCTGTGTTAGGAGGCACTGAAGCTTTCTTT
D gene: -
V gene: TRBV19
J gene: TRBJ1-1
clone size: -

CDR3 protein: CASSPGGRGLNQPQHF
CDR3 DNA: TGTGCCAGCTCACCCGGAGGGCGGGGGCTAAATCAGCCCCAGCATTTT
D gene: -
V gene: TRBV18
J gene: TRBJ1-5
clone size: few

CDR3 protein: CAWSVGLAGGALNNEQFF
CDR3 DNA: TGTGCCTGGAGTGTGGGACTAGCGGGGGGGGCGCTCAACAATGAGCAGTTCTTC
D gene: TRBD2
V gene: TRBV30
J gene: TRBJ2-1
clone size: -

CDR3 protein: CASSTGQGLSYEQYF
CDR3 DNA: TGTGCCAGCAGCACGGGACAGGGCCTATCCTACGAGCAGTACTTC
D gene: TRBD1
V gene: TRBV7-9
J gene: TRBJ2-7
clone size: -

CDR3 protein: CASSPRGPTEAFF
CDR3 DNA: TGCGCCAGCAGCCCGAGGGGGCCCACTGAAGCTTTCTTT
D gene: TRBD1
V gene: TRBV5-1
J gene: TRBJ1-1
clone size: once

CDR3 protein: CASSWGGEQFF
CDR3 DNA: TGCGCCAGCAGCTGGGGCGGTGAGCAGTTCTTC
D gene: -
V gene: TRBV5-1
J gene: TRBJ2-1
clone size: -

CDR3 protein: CASRPTGQRPYNEQFF
CDR3 DNA: TGCGCCAGCAGGCCGACGGGACAGAGACCCTACAATGAGCAGTTCTTC
D gene: TRBD1
V gene: TRBV4-1
J gene: TRBJ2-1
clone size: -

CDR3 protein: CASSPGTGSYGYTF
CDR3 DNA: TGCGCCAGCAGCCCAGGGACAGGGTCCTATGGCTACACCTTC
D gene: TRBD1
V gene: TRBV4-1
J gene: TRBJ1-2
clone size: -